This note documents a single TCR beta chain sequence. The ends were cut back, 3 bases at V and 0 bases at J, with 9 bases in the middle. CDR3 size: 15 residues. Germline V gene data show CDR1 as KGHSH and CDR2 as LQKENI. The data were produced by immunoSEQ multiplex PCR, yet TCRdb's version contains in-frame clones alone and is incomplete. This sample has under 250,000 clones, with 70% to 90% found just once. This sample was taken from a study of blood T cell repertoires in COVID-19. The gene calls are TRBV18 and TRBJ1-3; D is possibly TRBD1 (5 bases). The TCR originated in a man in his sixties with acute or convalescent COVID-19. Sample: peripheral blood. This CDR3 reads CASSPRGNSGNTIYF. Written as DNA, the CDR3 is TGTGCCAGCTCACCCCGGGGGAACTCTGGAAACACCATATATTTT.